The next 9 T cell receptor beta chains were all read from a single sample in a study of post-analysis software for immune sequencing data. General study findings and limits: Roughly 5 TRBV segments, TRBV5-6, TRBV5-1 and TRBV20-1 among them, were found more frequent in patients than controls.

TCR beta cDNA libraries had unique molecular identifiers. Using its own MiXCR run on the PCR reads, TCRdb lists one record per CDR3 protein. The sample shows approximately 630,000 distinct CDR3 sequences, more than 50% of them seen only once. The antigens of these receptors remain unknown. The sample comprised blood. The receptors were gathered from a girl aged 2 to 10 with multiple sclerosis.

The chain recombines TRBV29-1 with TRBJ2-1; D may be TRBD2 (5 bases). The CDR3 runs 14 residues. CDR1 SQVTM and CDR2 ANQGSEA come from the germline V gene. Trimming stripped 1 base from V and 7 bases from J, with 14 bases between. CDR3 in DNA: TGCAGCGTTGAAGGAGTAGCGTCAGATAATGAGCAGTTCTTC. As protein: CSVEGVASDNEQFF.

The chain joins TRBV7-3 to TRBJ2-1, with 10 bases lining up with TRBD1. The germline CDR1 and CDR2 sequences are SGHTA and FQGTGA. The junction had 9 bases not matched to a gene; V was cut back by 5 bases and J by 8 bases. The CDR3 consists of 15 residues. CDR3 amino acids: CASSPTGTGADEQFF. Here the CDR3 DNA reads TGTGCCAGCAGCCCAACCGGGACAGGGGCCGATGAGCAGTTCTTC.

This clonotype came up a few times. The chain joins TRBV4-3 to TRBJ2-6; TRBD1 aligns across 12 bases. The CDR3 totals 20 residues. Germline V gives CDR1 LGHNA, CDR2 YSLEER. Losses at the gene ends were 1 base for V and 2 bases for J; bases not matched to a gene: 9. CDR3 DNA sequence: TGCGCCAGCAGCCAAGGCTCCGGGACAGGGGGCGCGGCTGGGGCCAACGTCCTGACTTTC. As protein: CASSQGSGTGGAAGANVLTF.

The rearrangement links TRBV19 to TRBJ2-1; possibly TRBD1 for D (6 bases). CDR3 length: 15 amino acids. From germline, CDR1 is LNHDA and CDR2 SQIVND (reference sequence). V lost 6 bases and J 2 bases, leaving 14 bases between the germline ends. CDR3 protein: CASRRTGNPYNEQFF. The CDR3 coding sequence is TGTGCCAGTAGAAGAACAGGGAACCCCTACAATGAGCAGTTCTTC.

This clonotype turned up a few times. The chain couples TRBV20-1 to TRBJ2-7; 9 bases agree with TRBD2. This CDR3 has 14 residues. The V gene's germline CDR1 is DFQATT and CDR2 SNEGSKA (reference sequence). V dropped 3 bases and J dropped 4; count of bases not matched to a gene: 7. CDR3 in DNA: TGCAGTGCTAGTGTCGGACTAGCGAGTTACGAGCAGTACTTC. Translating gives CSASVGLASYEQYF.

The CDR3 reads CASSQDPGPYDNEQFF. Here the CDR3 DNA reads TGCGCCAGCAGCCAAGACCCCGGGCCTTACGACAATGAGCAGTTCTTC. The chain is built from TRBV4-3 and TRBJ2-1; no definite D call. V dropped 0 bases and J dropped 5 bases, with 14 bases sitting between them. Germline values: CDR1 LGHNA, CDR2 YSLEER. CDR3 size: 16 residues.

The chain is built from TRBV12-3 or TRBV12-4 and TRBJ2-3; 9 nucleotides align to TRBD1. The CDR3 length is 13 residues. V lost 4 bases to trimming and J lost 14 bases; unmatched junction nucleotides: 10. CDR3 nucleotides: TGTGCCAGCAGTTCGCAACAGGGGGCCCTAGGGTATTTT. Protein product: CASSSQQGALGYF.

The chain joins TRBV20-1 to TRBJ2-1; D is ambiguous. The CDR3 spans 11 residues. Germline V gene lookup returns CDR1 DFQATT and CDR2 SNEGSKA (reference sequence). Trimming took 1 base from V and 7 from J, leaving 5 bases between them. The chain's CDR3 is CSARARNEQFF. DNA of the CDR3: TGCAGTGCTAGAGCTAGGAATGAGCAGTTCTTC.

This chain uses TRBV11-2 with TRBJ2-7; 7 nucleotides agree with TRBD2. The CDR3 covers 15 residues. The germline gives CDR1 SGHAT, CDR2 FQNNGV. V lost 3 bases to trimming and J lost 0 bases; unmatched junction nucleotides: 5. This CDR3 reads CASSFEAGPSYEQYF. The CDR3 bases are TGTGCCAGCAGCTTTGAAGCGGGGCCCTCCTACGAGCAGTACTTC.